These T cell receptor beta chains were read from a single sample in a study of T cells after yellow fever vaccination. TCRdb re-derived calls from the 5' RACE reads in MiXCR, one entry per CDR3 protein. The sample contains about 550,000 distinct CDR3 sequences, over 15% of which appear only once. This sample comprised PBMCs, obtained 15 days after the yellow fever booster vaccination. Receptors were obtained from a man aged 25-45 years who received the YFV17D yellow fever vaccine. CDR3s include the opening cysteine and the closing phenylalanine or tryptophan. Size is stated for part of the rows, as once, few or many counts, or as a class when the clone is expanded.

v_gene | len | abundance | CDR3aa
TRBV20-1 | 11 | NA | CSARDLNTIYF
TRBV9 | 17 | few | CASSVGGGGRTYNEQFF
TRBV6-2/TRBV6-3 | 13 | few | CASRLAGGDEQFF
TRBV24-1 | 14 | NA | CATSDLADKETQYF
TRBV5-1 | 12 | NA | CASSLVGDGYTF
TRBV7-2 | 15 | NA | CASSLYRGNTGELFF
TRBV15 | 14 | few | CATSRDARIGWQYF
TRBV12-3/TRBV12-4 | 14 | NA | CASTGPRNTGELFF
TRBV20-1 | 13 | NA | CSAWQGTGYEQYF
TRBV5-5 | 15 | few | CASRADRTLVGELFF
TRBV20-1 | 15 | few | CSARGTGTSSYEQYF
TRBV7-3 | 15 | few | CASSLINRPLNEQFF
TRBV20-1 | 14 | few | CSARGTGPSSEQFF
TRBV11-3 | 13 | many | CASSPGGGNEQFF
TRBV7-2 | 14 | few | CASSLGRGPGEQYF
TRBV19 | 13 | NA | CASSYGTTYEQYF
TRBV7-6 | 18 | few | CASSSGLAGVGGTDTQYF
TRBV29-1 | 13 | few | CSVVGGGAETQYF
TRBV11-2 | 13 | few | CASSLDAWRGPQF
TRBV11-3 | 14 | NA | CAGYRKGGRGEQFF
TRBV7-2 | 14 | NA | CASSLTGTDTEAFF
TRBV20-1 | 11 | few | CSALGGTEAFF
TRBV7-8 | 15 | NA | CASSLVGLHQETQYF
TRBV23-1 | 12 | NA | CARGAGDNEQFF
TRBV20-1 | 13 | few | CSSIKREEETQYF
TRBV15 | 13 | NA | CATSSNSGKTQFF
TRBV7-2 | 12 | few | CASSSRTYEAFF